This TCR beta chain stems from a study of shared clonotypes between healthy human individuals. The table came from immunoSEQ multiplex PCR; TCRdb's copy has only in-frame clones and leaves some out. The sample includes about 1 million clones, more than 75% seen only once; the top ten take more than 0.45%. Germline CDR1 MDHEN, CDR2 SYDVKM. V lost 3 bases, J lost 10 bases, and 19 bases lay in between. The CDR3 has 15 residues. This TCR derives from a man aged 18-30 years in good health. Some clones in this sample may be carry-over from other donors' samples. The rearrangement joins TRBV28 to TRBJ1-3; D perhaps matches TRBD1 (6 bases). The sequenced material came from memory CD4+ T cells from PBMCs. Subset defined: CD45RA-negative fraction. The CDR3 bases are TGTGCCAGCAGTTTCACAGGGCCAACCACGGGAACCATATATTTT. The encoded protein is CASSFTGPTTGTIYF.